This T cell receptor (beta chain) is from a study of response to subunit inactivated influenza vaccine. Study-wide results and limits: The authors proposed limited new T cell recruitment per seasonal influenza vaccination.

This clonotype has only a few counts. Its antigen is as yet unknown. Relative to the germline gene, one junction end is altered; a read error may explain this. TCRdb reprocessed the RT-PCR reads via MiXCR and lists one record per CDR3 protein. The sample has 700,000 to 900,000 distinct CDR3 sequences; 21% are singletons. The receptor comes from a middle-aged man who received an inactivated influenza vaccine. Sequencing was performed on PBMCs from blood, taken roughly 5 days after vaccination.

The CDR3 bases are TGTGCCAGCAGCTCAACAGGGGGCCGTAGCACAAATACGCAGTATTTT. Protein: CASSSTGGRSTNTQYF. V is TRBV7-9 and J is TRBJ2-3; 9 nucleotides match TRBD1. Looked up from germline, CDR1 is SEHNR and CDR2 is FQNEAQ (reference sequence). The CDR3 is 16 residues long.